The rows below give T cell receptor beta chains drawn from one sample of a study of patients and donors after allogeneic stem cell transplantation. TCRdb analysed the RT-PCR reads with MiXCR anew, one entry per CDR3 protein. This table has more than 150,000 distinct CDR3 sequences, roughly 40% appearing once. Sequences were obtained from blood, either unsorted or a sorted T cell fraction (not recorded which). The origin of the receptors is a human donor who was either an allogeneic HSCT recipient or a stem cell or donor lymphocyte infusion donor (not recorded which). It is not recorded whose cells these are; they may come from a transplant donor. CDR3s leave out the opening cysteine and the closing phenylalanine or tryptophan. Clone size, where shown, is once, few, many, or a class for clones that have expanded.

V gene | clone size | CDR3 protein
TRBV5-1 | few | ASSSLPGQGEGTEAF
TRBV28 | few | ASSSTDRGPY
TRBV6-6 | - | ASSSSSTGGYGYT
TRBV5-4 | - | ASSLGTGITETQY
TRBV29-1 | - | SALGQGNSYEQY
TRBV29-1 | - | SVRTGENTEAF
TRBV25-1 | few | ASSGHNGNTIY
TRBV9 | - | ASSQNTGELF
TRBV25-1 | few | ASSDPGGNNEQF
TRBV13 | - | ASTTTEGIEQF
TRBV7-2 | few | ASSLRGHRSSGNTIY
TRBV6-5 | many | ASSYGETQY
TRBV4-1 | few | ASSDRLLFSSGNTIY
TRBV6-2/TRBV6-3 | - | ASSYPRDRASWHYEQY
TRBV15 | few | ATSIDGSDTEAF
TRBV7-9 | - | ASSLEAAAEAF
TRBV20-1 | - | SARNSRTSGDYEQY
TRBV5-1 | - | ASTPGQLNSPLH
TRBV7-2 | - | ASSLDGGYNEQF
TRBV12-3/TRBV12-4 | - | ASSRGAGSEQF
TRBV12-3/TRBV12-4 | many | ASGEGAAGNTIY
TRBV28 | - | ASSLSAGTSGTYEQY
TRBV7-8 | few | ASSFALLGRGRNIQY
TRBV20-1 | - | SAKDDVETGELF
TRBV6-5 | - | ASKGGTQSSYEQY
TRBV6-5 | - | ASSYTDRLAGVTDTQY
TRBV6-5 | few | ASSYRGPGSQPQH
TRBV2 | - | ASRALGGGTDTQY
TRBV20-1 | - | SASTGAYQPQH
TRBV7-8 | - | ASSSRLAGAPDTQY
TRBV4-3 | - | ASSQVATSGSLPYNEQF
TRBV4-3 | - | ASSQGLGQGEYNEQF
TRBV4-3 | few | ASSQDRGGKNIQY
TRBV4-3 | - | ASSQDMGGTEAL
TRBV6-5 | - | ASSSPSAGTDTQY
TRBV27 | - | ASSQTQQGLYGYT
TRBV4-3 | - | ASSQEPHSDSGANVLT
TRBV5-1 | few | ASSLSSTGGLNTGELF
TRBV10-3 | - | AIKGRSGADLEQF
TRBV7-2 | - | ASSFPTGPSGNTIY
TRBV15 | - | ATSMPLTTSVSDTQY
TRBV7-2 | - | ASSTGQGNTGELF
TRBV6-2/TRBV6-3 | few | ASTGGEVNEQF
TRBV7-9 | - | ASSKAGYEQY
TRBV29-1 | few | SVRQGPEAF
TRBV6-5 | - | ASSYVGTGLTYEQY
TRBV7-9 | few | ASSLNRDGGELF